This T cell receptor (beta chain) was captured in a study of early T cells in non-severe SARS-CoV-2 infection. Study-wide context: The study sequenced bulk RNA from unsorted whole blood, with chains unpaired.

The library protocol tagged individual cDNA molecules with unique molecular identifiers. TCRdb redid the calling of the 5' RACE reads with MiXCR, one entry per CDR3 protein. In the table there are 50,000 to 70,000 distinct CDR3 sequences, about 15% of which are singletons. This clonotype was counted only a few times. The V gene's germline CDR1 is SGHVS and CDR2 FQNEAQ. V was cut by 2 bases and J by 8 bases, with 12 bases left in between. The CDR3 sequence is 14 residues long. This sequence joins TRBV7-8 and TRBJ1-4, with D unclear. The sequence was collected from an adult who was a healthcare worker with PCR-confirmed SARS-CoV-2 infection or an uninfected control (not recorded which). Sequences were derived from whole blood, sampled at baseline. CDR3 sequence: CASSLSWGREKLFF. The CDR3 nucleotides are TGTGCCAGCAGCTTAAGCTGGGGTCGGGAAAAACTGTTTTTT.